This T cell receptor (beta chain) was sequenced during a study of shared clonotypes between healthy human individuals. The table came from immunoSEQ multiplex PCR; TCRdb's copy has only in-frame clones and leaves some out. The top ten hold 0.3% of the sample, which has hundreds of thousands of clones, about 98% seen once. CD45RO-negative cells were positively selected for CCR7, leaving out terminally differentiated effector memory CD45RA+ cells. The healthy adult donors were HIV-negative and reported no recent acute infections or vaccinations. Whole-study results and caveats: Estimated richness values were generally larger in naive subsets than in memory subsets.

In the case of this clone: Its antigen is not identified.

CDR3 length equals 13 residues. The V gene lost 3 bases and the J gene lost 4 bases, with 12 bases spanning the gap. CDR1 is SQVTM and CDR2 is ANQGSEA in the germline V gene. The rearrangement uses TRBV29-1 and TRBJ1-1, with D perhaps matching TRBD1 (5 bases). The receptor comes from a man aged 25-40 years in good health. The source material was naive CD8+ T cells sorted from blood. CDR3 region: CSVDGGMGTEAFF. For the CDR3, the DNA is TGCAGCGTTGATGGGGGTATGGGCACTGAAGCTTTCTTT.